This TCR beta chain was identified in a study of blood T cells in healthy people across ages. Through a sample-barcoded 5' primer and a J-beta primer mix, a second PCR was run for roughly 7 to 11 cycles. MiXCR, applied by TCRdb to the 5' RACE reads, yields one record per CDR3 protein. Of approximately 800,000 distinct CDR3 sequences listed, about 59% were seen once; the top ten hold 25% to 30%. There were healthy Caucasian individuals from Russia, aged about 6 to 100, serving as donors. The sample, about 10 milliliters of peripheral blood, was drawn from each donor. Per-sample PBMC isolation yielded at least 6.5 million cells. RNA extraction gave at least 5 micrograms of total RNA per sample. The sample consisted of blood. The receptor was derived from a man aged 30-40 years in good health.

The CDR3 DNA is TGCGCCAGCAGCCAAGATGACAGTCCTAATGAAAAACTGTTTTTT. Translating gives CASSQDDSPNEKLFF. This chain links TRBV4-3 with TRBJ1-4; the D gene is possibly TRBD1 (5 bases). The CDR3 contains 15 residues. Germline V gene data show CDR1 as LGHNA and CDR2 as YSLEER. V was cut by 0 bases and J by 3 bases, with 8 bases left in between.